Following are 26 T cell receptor beta chains from one sample sequenced in a study of PD-L1 blockade in urothelial cancer. Assay used: immunoSEQ multiplex PCR; TCRdb lists only in-frame clones, some missing. The data contain more than 40,000 clones, more than 70% of them singletons. The source material was PBMCs, sampled around atezolizumab (anti-PD-L1) treatment. Source of these receptors: a woman aged 60-75 years with urothelial cancer.

J is TRBJ1-1 and V is TRBV28, with a possible D match to TRBD1 (5 bases). V was shortened by 1 base and J by 11 bases, with 8 bases between the two germline ends. Per germline, CDR1 MDHEN and CDR2 SYDVKM. The CDR3 has 11 residues. CDR3 region: CASSLSGVAFF. DNA of the CDR3: TGTGCCAGCAGTTTATCGGGGGTCGCTTTCTTT.

CDR3 loop: CASSQETGPVAYEQYF. The CDR3 coding sequence is TGCGCCAGCAGCCAAGAAACAGGCCCCGTAGCCTACGAGCAGTACTTC. The V call is TRBV4-3, the J call TRBJ2-7, with D perhaps TRBD1 (5 bases). This CDR3 contains 16 residues. V lost 0 bases and J lost 2, with 14 bases in between. Germline CDR1 LGHNA, CDR2 YSLEER.

The chain employs TRBV5-6 and TRBJ2-1; 11 nucleotides align to TRBD2. The CDR3 length is 14 residues. In germline, CDR1 is SGHDT, CDR2 YYEEEE. After removal of 9 bases from V and 4 bases from J, the junction contained 6 bases not matched to a gene. CDR3 residues: CATQASGGYNEQFF. The CDR3 DNA follows: TGTGCCACCCAAGCTAGCGGGGGGTACAATGAGCAGTTCTTC.

DNA of the CDR3: TGTGCCAGCTCAGCCCAGCGGGAGAACACCGGGGAGCTGTTTTTT. Its protein product is CASSAQRENTGELFF. This sequence joins TRBV18 and TRBJ2-2; 7 bases align to TRBD2. The CDR3 runs 15 residues. The V gene end was trimmed by 5 bases and the J gene end by 1 base; junction bases not matched to a gene: 4. Germline values: CDR1 KGHSH, CDR2 LQKENI.

CDR3 in DNA: TGTGCCAGCAGCCAAGAGGGACAGGGGAATGAAAAACTGTTTTTT. It yields the protein CASSQEGQGNEKLFF. The chain recombines TRBV4-2 with TRBJ1-4, with 10 bases identical to TRBD1. This CDR3 contains 15 residues. Germline V gene sequence: CDR1 LGHNA, CDR2 YNFKEQ. The J segment lost 5 bases and the V segment lost 0 bases, leaving 0 bases of the junction unmatched.

The J gene is TRBJ2-7, the V gene TRBV10-3, with TRBD2 identical over 13 bases. The V gene's germline CDR1 is ENHRY and CDR2 SYGVKD. This CDR3 is built from 16 residues. After removal of 6 bases from V and 1 base from J, the junction contained 6 bases not matched to a gene. This chain's CDR3 is CAIRRSGLAGSYEQYF. DNA for the CDR3: TGTGCCATCAGACGCTCGGGACTAGCGGGGTCCTACGAGCAGTACTTC.

J is TRBJ2-3 and V is TRBV7-2; 13 bases are shared with TRBD2. V dropped 5 bases and J dropped 3; count of bases not matched to a gene: 8. The CDR3 covers 17 residues. Germline V CDR1 and CDR2: SGHTA, FQGNSA. This CDR3 is CASSLNRGLAGTDTQYF. Here the CDR3 DNA reads TGTGCCAGCAGCCTCAATCGGGGACTAGCGGGAACAGATACGCAGTATTTT.

The chain combines TRBV18 with TRBJ1-1, with D unresolved. The germline V gene has CDR1 KGHSH and CDR2 LQKENI. V lost 4 bases and J 1 base, leaving 10 bases between the germline ends. This CDR3 contains 14 residues. CDR3 residues: CASSRQRGNTEAFF. CDR3 DNA: TGTGCCAGCTCACGTCAACGGGGGAACACTGAAGCTTTCTTT.

The chain uses TRBV5-6 and TRBJ2-1; 8 nucleotides align to TRBD1. CDR1 and CDR2 (germline): SGHDT, YYEEEE. J lost 1 base, V lost 4 bases, and 4 bases had no gene match. CDR3 length: 15 residues. The CDR3 reads CASSLRGPSYNEQFF. The CDR3 DNA reads as TGTGCCAGCAGCCTCAGGGGGCCGTCCTACAATGAGCAGTTCTTC.

The chain uses TRBV18 and TRBJ1-5; D gene ambiguous. Between the trimmed V and J ends, which lost 5 bases and 0 bases, there was a span of 5 bases. Germline loops: CDR1 KGHSH, CDR2 LQKENI. This CDR3 spans 13 amino acids. The CDR3 DNA reads as TGTGCCAGCTCAGAGAATAGCAATCAGCCCCAGCATTTT. Protein: CASSENSNQPQHF.

J is TRBJ1-4 and V is TRBV29-1; 8 nucleotides agree with TRBD1. The CDR3 is made up of 13 amino acids. The germline V gene encodes CDR1 SQVTM and CDR2 ANQGSEA. Trimming at V came to 7 bases and at J to 8 bases, leaving 9 bases not matched to a gene. The CDR3 bases are TGCAGCGCCCAGGCAGGGGGCAGAGAAAAACTGTTTTTT. It is translated as CSAQAGGREKLFF.

V gene TRBV5-1 combines with J gene TRBJ1-1, with D uncertain. Germline-derived CDR1 and CDR2 are SGHRS and YFSETQ. This CDR3 spans 15 amino acids. Trimming took off 0 bases at V and 3 bases at J, with 12 bases between the two ends. The CDR3 DNA sequence: TGCGCCAGCAGCTTGGTATCCGCCGGAGACACTGAAGCTTTCTTT. The encoded protein is CASSLVSAGDTEAFF.

V gene TRBV19 combines with J gene TRBJ1-2; D gene unclear. V was trimmed by 3 bases and J by 3 bases, leaving 8 bases between them. The CDR3 extends over 13 amino acids. Germline V lookup: CDR1 LNHDA, CDR2 SQIVND (reference sequence). CDR3 coding DNA: TGTGCCAGTAGTATGAGAGGAGACTATGGCTACACCTTC. It codes for CASSMRGDYGYTF. The whole variable domain, remainder taken from reference TRBV19 and TRBJ1-2, is DGGITQSPKYLFRKEGQNVTLSCEQNLNHDAMYWYRQDPGQGLRLIYYSQIVNDFQKGDIAEGYSVSREKKESFPLTVTSAQKNPTAFYLCASSMRGDYGYTFGSGTRLTVV.

The CDR3 region has the DNA TGTGCCAGCAGCTTGGCGGGGACAGAGCCTTACGAGCAGTACTTC. This encodes CASSLAGTEPYEQYF. The J gene is TRBJ2-7, the V gene TRBV5-5; the match to TRBD1 covers 7 bases. Germline V gene sequence: CDR1 SGHKS, CDR2 YYEKEE (reference sequence). Trimming took 0 bases from V and 4 from J; bases not matched to a gene: 7. This CDR3 contains 15 residues. Variable domain in full (rest from reference TRBV5-5 and TRBJ2-7): DAGVTQSPTHLIKTRGQQVTLRCSPISGHKSVSWYQQVLGQGPQFIFQYYEKEERGRGNFPDRFSARQFPNYSSELNVNALLLGDSALYLCASSLAGTEPYEQYFGPGTRLTVT.

The chain is built from TRBV7-2 and TRBJ2-3, with 10 bases that match TRBD2. V was pared by 2 bases and J by 4 bases, with 6 bases of the junction left unmatched. Germline CDR1 reads SGHTA; CDR2 reads FQGNSA. This CDR3 has 16 residues. DNA for the CDR3: TGTGCCAGCAGCTTACGTAGCGGGGGGATGTCAGATACGCAGTATTTT. Its translation is CASSLRSGGMSDTQYF.

This clone was counted only a few times. This chain uses TRBV7-7 with TRBJ2-7; 7 nucleotides line up with TRBD2. The CDR3 is made up of 16 amino acids. J was trimmed by 5 bases and V by 2 bases; bases with no gene match: 12. In germline, CDR1 is SSHAT, CDR2 FNYEAQ (reference sequence). The CDR3 nucleotides read TGTGCCAGCAGCTTATGGCGGGAGAGTCCCCAGCACGAGCAGTACTTC. Its protein is CASSLWRESPQHEQYF.

This rearrangement joins TRBV7-8 to TRBJ1-6, with 9 nucleotides matching TRBD1. This CDR3 is 16 amino acids long. V was clipped by 5 bases and J by 3 bases; unmatched bases: 5. CDR1 and CDR2 (germline): SGHVS, FQNEAQ. CDR3 nucleotides: TGTGCCAGCAGCACCGGACAGGGGAACTATAATTCACCCCTCCACTTT. Translating gives CASSTGQGNYNSPLHF.

This chain uses TRBV29-1 with TRBJ2-3, with a possible D match to TRBD1 (6 bases). Trimming took off 3 bases at V and 4 bases at J, with 17 bases between the two ends. The CDR3 is 15 amino acids. The germline V gene has CDR1 SQVTM and CDR2 ANQGSEA. The chain's CDR3 is CSVDGTLRGPDTQYF. As DNA, the CDR3 is TGCAGCGTTGATGGGACACTCAGAGGGCCAGATACGCAGTATTTT.

This sequence joins TRBV19 and TRBJ2-2; D may be TRBD1 (5 bases). The V gene's germline CDR1 is LNHDA and CDR2 SQIVND (reference sequence). The V end was cut by 4 bases, the J end by 5 bases, with 14 bases between. The CDR3 totals 15 residues. The CDR3 loop is CASSTSQGATGELFF. CDR3 DNA: TGTGCCAGTAGTACATCCCAGGGCGCGACCGGGGAGCTGTTTTTT.

In this sample, this clone turned up a few times. The chain joins TRBV7-9 to TRBJ2-7, with TRBD2 matching 12 bases. Germline values: CDR1 SEHNR, CDR2 FQNEAQ (reference sequence). CDR3 size: 16 residues. Unmatched junction bases numbered 5, after V lost 5 bases and J lost 0 bases. CDR3 residues: CASSLRTSGDSYEQYF. In nucleotides, the CDR3 is TGTGCCAGCAGCCTACGGACTAGCGGGGACTCCTACGAGCAGTACTTC. The whole variable domain, remainder taken from reference TRBV7-9 and TRBJ2-7, is DTGVSQNPRHKITKRGQNVTFRCDPISEHNRLYWYRQTLGQGPEFLTYFQNEAQLEKSRLLSDRFSAERPKGSFSTLEIQRTEQGDSAMYLCASSLRTSGDSYEQYFGPGTRLTVT.

The chain recombines TRBV4-3 with TRBJ2-7, with 7 positions matching TRBD1. V dropped 7 bases and J dropped 2; count of bases not matched to a gene: 5. The CDR3 totals 13 residues. CDR1 is LGHNA, CDR2 YSLEER, per germline. CDR3 sequence reads: CASTGTEPYEQYF. CDR3 nucleotide sequence: TGCGCCAGCACCGGGACAGAGCCCTACGAGCAGTACTTC.

This clone was seen a handful of times. This chain connects TRBV7-2 to TRBJ1-1, with TRBD1 matching 7 bases. V lost 4 bases to trimming and J lost 6 bases; unmatched junction nucleotides: 8. Germline CDR1 reads SGHTA; CDR2 reads FQGNSA. The CDR3 runs 14 residues. CDR3: CASSSEGGRAEAFF. In DNA form, the CDR3 reads TGTGCCAGCAGCTCTGAAGGGGGCCGTGCTGAAGCTTTCTTT.

The genes are TRBV1 and TRBJ1-1. TRBV1 is reported as a pseudogene. The CDR3 runs 14 residues. The CDR3 sequence: CTSSLQTGDTEAFF. CDR3 in DNA: TGCACCAGCAGCCTCCAGACGGGAGACACTGAAGCTTTCTTT.

V usage is TRBV4-2 and J usage is TRBJ1-2, with D hard to call. CDR1 is LGHNA, CDR2 YNFKEQ, per germline. CDR3 length equals 13 residues. V shed 6 bases and J shed 3 bases, with 11 bases lying between them. The CDR3 nucleotides read TGTGCCAGCAGTGGAGGGTTGGACTATGGCTACACCTTC. As protein: CASSGGLDYGYTF.

The CDR3 DNA follows: TGTGCCAGCAGCTTGAGACAGGGGCCACCGGGGGAGCAGTACTTC. Encoded protein: CASSLRQGPPGEQYF. The chain recombines TRBV5-4 with TRBJ2-7; 8 nucleotides agree with TRBD1. The CDR3 spans 15 residues. The junction had 10 bases not matched to a gene; V was cut back by 1 base and J by 7 bases. Germline values: CDR1 SGHNT, CDR2 YYREEE (reference sequence).

The count of this clone is one. This chain joins TRBV15 and TRBJ2-5; D gene ambiguous. This CDR3 spans 12 amino acids. Germline CDR1 is LNHNV and CDR2 is YYDKDF (reference sequence). V was clipped by 0 bases and J by 5 bases, with 4 bases between them. CDR3 in amino acids: CATSRDRETQYF. DNA for the CDR3: TGTGCCACCAGCAGAGATCGGGAGACCCAGTACTTC. The complete variable domain, with remaining parts taken from reference TRBV15 and TRBJ2-5, reads DAMVIQNPRYQVTQFGKPVTLSCSQTLNHNVMYWYQQKSSQAPKLLFHYYDKDFNNEADTPDNFQSRRPNTSFCFLDIRSPGLGDTAMYLCATSRDRETQYFGPGTRLLVL.